These 28 T cell receptor beta chains were sequenced from one sample in a study of beta chain features in type 1 diabetes. Whole-study results and caveats: The study found moderately but significantly shorter TCRB CDR3s in all four CD4+ subsets of Type 1 diabetes patients.

What these receptors recognize is not known. Reverse transcribing all isolated RNA meant expressed TCRB transcripts were sequenced. Only in-frame clones appear in the TCRdb table, and some are missing; sequencing was by immunoSEQ multiplex PCR. The table shows a few hundred thousand clones, with 16% occurring only once. What was sequenced was naive CD4+ T cells from blood. The receptors here all came from a man aged 25-40 years with type 1 diabetes.

This clone was counted between two and nine times. The V and J genes are TRBV29-1 and TRBJ1-1; D call uncertain. Germline CDR1 and CDR2: SQVTM and ANQGSEA. The CDR3 consists of 13 residues. Trimming left V 1 base short and J 0 bases short, with 6 bases between. The CDR3 here is CSVEAYMNTEAFF. The CDR3 nucleotides are TGCAGCGTTGAAGCCTATATGAACACTGAAGCTTTCTTT.

This clone was observed a handful of times. The chain employs TRBV13 and TRBJ2-5; 10 nucleotides agree with TRBD2. The germline CDR1 and CDR2 sequences are PRHDT and FYEKMQ (reference sequence). J lost 2 bases, V lost 4 bases, and 13 bases had no gene match. The CDR3 extends over 18 amino acids. The CDR3 here is CASSSLSLAGDWQETQYF. The DNA of the CDR3 is TGTGCCAGCAGCTCACTATCCCTAGCGGGAGATTGGCAAGAGACCCAGTACTTC.

V and J are TRBV11-2 and TRBJ2-7; tentatively, D is TRBD1 (6 bases). The CDR3 has 14 residues. Germline V gives CDR1 SGHAT, CDR2 FQNNGV. V was clipped by 2 bases and J by 2 bases, with 10 bases between them. CDR3 sequence reads: CASSLQTGTYEQYF. The CDR3 DNA follows: TGTGCCAGCAGCTTACAGACAGGTACCTACGAGCAGTACTTC. Together with reference TRBV11-2 and TRBJ2-7, the CDR3 gives the full variable domain: EAGVAQSPRYKIIEKRQSVAFWCNPISGHATLYWYQQILGQGPKLLIQFQNNGVVDDSQLPKDRFSAERLKGVDSTLKIQPAKLEDSAVYLCASSLQTGTYEQYFGPGTRLTVT.

This clone was detected only a few times. The chain carries TRBV6-6 and TRBJ2-4, with D unclear. Germline V gene lookup returns CDR1 MNHNY and CDR2 SVGAGI (reference sequence). Trimming cost V 0 bases and J 0 bases, with 6 bases left between them. This CDR3 has 15 residues. This CDR3 is CASSYSTVAKNIQYF. The CDR3 coding sequence is TGTGCCAGCAGTTACTCCACGGTAGCCAAAAACATTCAGTACTTC.

The chain is built from TRBV29-1 and TRBJ2-3; 7 bases align to TRBD2. The CDR3 spans 14 residues. From germline, CDR1 is SQVTM and CDR2 ANQGSEA. Losses at the gene ends were 8 bases for V and 9 bases for J; bases not matched to a gene: 17. The CDR3 DNA follows: TGCAGCCTCGCGGGGGACTACCTTGGAGGCACGCAGTATTTT. Translation: CSLAGDYLGGTQYF.

This clone was detected only a few times. The chain uses TRBV12-5 and TRBJ2-1; D may be TRBD2 (6 bases). Trimming shortened V by 1 base and J by 4 bases, and 8 bases separated the two germline ends. This CDR3 has 14 amino acids. Germline CDR1 is LGHNT and CDR2 is FRNRAP. The CDR3 sequence: CASGLGLGYNEQFF. The CDR3 nucleotides read TGTGCTAGTGGTTTGGGACTAGGATACAATGAGCAGTTCTTC.

With respect to this clone: Other DNA sequences from this sample encode an identical CDR3 as well. The chain employs TRBV30 and TRBJ1-1; D gene uncertain. CDR1 and CDR2 (germline): GTSNPN, SVGIG (reference sequence). V lost 2 bases and J 2 bases, leaving 3 bases between the germline ends. This CDR3 is 11 amino acids long. The CDR3 region has the DNA TGTGCCTGGAGTCTAAACACTGAAGCTTTCTTT. Its translation is CAWSLNTEAFF.

CDR3 coding DNA: TGCAGCGTTGCCCGAGGACGGCCTAATGAAAAACTGTTTTTT. It is translated as CSVARGRPNEKLFF. The chain links TRBV29-1 to TRBJ1-4, with D unresolved. CDR1 is SQVTM, CDR2 ANQGSEA, per germline. Trimming pared 4 bases from V and 3 bases from J, leaving 12 bases between. This CDR3 region has 14 residues.

In its sample, this clone was seen a few times. The J gene is TRBJ2-7, the V gene TRBV7-2; tentative D call: TRBD1 (6 bases). The ends were cut back, 0 bases at V and 6 bases at J, with 12 bases in the middle. The CDR3 runs 14 residues. The germline gives CDR1 SGHTA, CDR2 FQGNSA. CDR3: CASSLAAQGGEQYF. DNA of the CDR3: TGTGCCAGCAGCTTAGCGGCACAGGGTGGCGAGCAGTACTTC.

This clone has more than one count but fewer than ten. The chain joins TRBV4-1 to TRBJ2-5, with TRBD2 matching over 11 bases. Germline values: CDR1 MGHRA, CDR2 YSYEKL. The CDR3 extends over 16 amino acids. V shed 0 bases, J shed 7 bases, and the junction held 7 bases outside the gene matches. The DNA for the CDR3 is TGCGCCAGCAGCCAAGAGGGGTCACTAGCGGGAGCGACCCAGTACTTC. Protein sequence: CASSQEGSLAGATQYF.

This sequence joins TRBV7-9 and TRBJ2-1, with D uncertain. The CDR3 is 12 amino acids. CDR1 is SEHNR, CDR2 FQNEAQ, per germline (reference sequence). V shed 5 bases and J shed 9 bases, with 11 bases lying between them. The CDR3 DNA reads as TGTGCCAGCAGCCCAGCTGGGCGTGAGCAGTTCTTC. It codes for CASSPAGREQFF.

This clone was picked up a small number of times. The CDR3 coding sequence is TGTGCCTGGAGTGTAGGGCCATATAGCACAGATACGCAGTATTTT. It translates to CAWSVGPYSTDTQYF. V is TRBV30 and J is TRBJ2-3; D is ambiguous. In germline, CDR1 is GTSNPN, CDR2 SVGIG (reference sequence). CDR3 length: 15 amino acids. V lost 0 bases and J lost 0, with 10 bases in between.

Comment on this clone: The junction departs from the called germline gene at one end, perhaps through a read error. This chain connects TRBV6-5 to TRBJ2-3, with TRBD2 matching 8 bases. CDR1 and CDR2 from the germline V gene are MNHEY and SVGAGI. CDR3 size: 16 residues. The CDR3 DNA reads as TGTGCCAGCAGTCACTCGGGACTAGTAGTAGCAGATACGCAGTATTTT. It translates to CASSHSGLVVADTQYF.

This clone has only a few counts. Other DNA sequences in this sample translate to the same CDR3. The J gene is TRBJ2-1, the V gene TRBV30; 7 bases are shared with TRBD2. V was pared by 4 bases and J by 4 bases, with 4 bases of the junction left unmatched. The CDR3 is made up of 13 amino acids. Germline CDR1 GTSNPN, CDR2 SVGIG (reference sequence). The CDR3 loop is CAWTSGSYNEQFF. The CDR3 DNA reads TGTGCCTGGACTAGCGGATCTTACAATGAGCAGTTCTTC.

This rearrangement joins TRBV6-1 to TRBJ2-7, with 9 bases identical to TRBD1. The CDR3 has 12 residues. The germline gives CDR1 MNHNS, CDR2 SASEGT. J gave up 0 bases and V 10 bases, and 1 base lay outside the gene matches. CDR3 DNA sequence: TGTGCCACGGACAGGGGCTCCTACGAGCAGTACTTC. Translated, it gives CATDRGSYEQYF.

In this sample, this clone turned up a few times. CDR3 sequence: CASSLTPGTQYF. DNA for the CDR3: TGCGCCAGCAGCTTGACCCCCGGGACCCAGTACTTC. J is TRBJ2-5 and V is TRBV5-1; D ambiguous. CDR1 is SGHRS, CDR2 YFSETQ, per germline. V was cut by 1 base and J by 7 bases, with 8 bases left in between. The length of the CDR3 is 12 residues.

This chain uses TRBV30 with TRBJ2-1; possibly TRBD1 for D (6 bases). This CDR3 spans 14 amino acids. V was shortened by 0 bases and J by 5 bases, with 11 bases between the two germline ends. Germline CDR1 reads GTSNPN; CDR2 reads SVGIG (reference sequence). CDR3 protein: CAWSVLGTNNEQFF. CDR3 coding DNA: TGTGCCTGGAGTGTGCTTGGGACAAACAATGAGCAGTTCTTC.

The chain joins TRBV7-2 to TRBJ2-4, with a possible D match to TRBD1 (5 bases). V dropped 4 bases and J dropped 9 bases, with 16 bases sitting between them. CDR3 length: 14 amino acids. Germline V gives CDR1 SGHTA, CDR2 FQGNSA. CDR3 loop: CASSSTGLGAIQYF. The CDR3 region has the DNA TGTGCCAGCAGCTCGACCGGGCTAGGGGCCATTCAGTACTTC.

The chain carries TRBV13 and TRBJ2-5; D is uncertain. This CDR3 contains 12 residues. With 5 bases removed from V and 4 bases from J, the gap between germline ends came to 8 bases. Germline V gene lookup returns CDR1 PRHDT and CDR2 FYEKMQ (reference sequence). The CDR3: CASSRKGETQYF. CDR3 nucleotide sequence: TGTGCCAGCAGCCGGAAGGGAGAGACCCAGTACTTC.

This chain uses TRBV28 with TRBJ2-1, with 7 bases matching TRBD1. The V and J ends lost 5 bases and 5 bases, in that order; junction bases with no gene match: 6. The CDR3 spans 14 residues. Germline CDR1 reads MDHEN; CDR2 reads SYDVKM. In DNA form, the CDR3 reads TGTGCCAGCAGTCCTCTCGGGACAGACAATGAGCAGTTCTTC. Protein sequence: CASSPLGTDNEQFF.

This clone was seen only a few times. CDR3 bases: TGTGCCAGCAGTTACGGCGGACAGGGAGAAAATGAAAAACTGTTTTTT. Protein: CASSYGGQGENEKLFF. V is TRBV6-5 and J is TRBJ1-4, with 8 bases fitting TRBD1. With 2 bases clipped from V and 5 bases from J, the junction kept 7 bases outside the gene matches. In germline, CDR1 is MNHEY, CDR2 SVGAGI. The CDR3 contains 16 residues.

This chain links TRBV29-1 with TRBJ2-5; D is tentatively TRBD1 or TRBD2 (5 bases each). This CDR3 comprises 13 residues. From germline, CDR1 is SQVTM and CDR2 ANQGSEA. The ends were cut back, 7 bases at V and 4 bases at J, with 16 bases in the middle. CDR3 in DNA: TGCAGCGCCCCCAGAGGGGCTGGAGAGACCCAGTACTTC. The encoded protein is CSAPRGAGETQYF. The whole variable domain, remainder taken from reference TRBV29-1 and TRBJ2-5, is SAVISQKPSRDICQRGTSLTIQCQVDSQVTMMFWYRQQPGQSLTLIATANQGSEATYESGFVIDKFPISRPNLTFSTLTVSNMSPEDSSIYLCSAPRGAGETQYFGPGTRLLVL.

V and J are TRBV30 and TRBJ2-5, with D perhaps TRBD2 (6 bases). The CDR3 has 13 amino acids. V was shortened by 5 bases and J by 1 base, with 11 bases between the two germline ends. Per germline, CDR1 GTSNPN and CDR2 SVGIG (reference sequence). DNA of the CDR3: TGTGCCTGGGCCTGGGACTCCCAAGAGACCCAGTACTTC. This translates into CAWAWDSQETQYF.

This clone occurred a few times. The J gene is TRBJ2-7, the V gene TRBV7-6; 7 positions match TRBD1. Looked up from germline, CDR1 is SGHVS and CDR2 is FNYEAQ. The CDR3 runs 14 residues. The junction had 11 bases not matched to a gene; V was cut back by 6 bases and J by 6 bases. The DNA of the CDR3 is TGTGCCAGCAGTTCTCGACAGGGTACAGGCGAGCAGTACTTC. Translated: CASSSRQGTGEQYF.

This clone was found a few times. The J gene is TRBJ2-4, the V gene TRBV29-1; D perhaps matches TRBD1 (5 bases). V was clipped by 3 bases and J by 0 bases, with 9 bases between them. Germline CDR1 is SQVTM and CDR2 is ANQGSEA. This CDR3 is 14 amino acids long. The CDR3 DNA is TGCAGCGTTGAGGACACTGGAGCCAAAAACATTCAGTACTTC. Protein product: CSVEDTGAKNIQYF.

This clone has just a few counts. The chain couples TRBV28 to TRBJ2-1, with D possibly called TRBD1 or TRBD2 (5 bases each). This CDR3 has 12 amino acids. V gave up 6 bases and J gave up 13 bases, with 16 bases separating them. CDR1 is MDHEN and CDR2 is SYDVKM in the germline V gene. CDR3 nucleotides: TGTGCCAGCAGCCAAAGGTTGGGGGAACAGTTCTTC. Translation: CASSQRLGEQFF.

The sample holds a few counts of this clone. The genes are TRBV4-1 and TRBJ2-1; either TRBD1 or TRBD2 may fit D (6 bases each). CDR1 and CDR2 from the germline V gene are MGHRA and YSYEKL. This CDR3 has 18 residues. The V gene lost 2 bases and the J gene lost 10 bases, with 27 bases spanning the gap. As DNA, the CDR3 is TGCGCCAGCAGCCAACTGGAGGGAATACAGGGTCGGGGGCAAGAGCAGTTCTTC. It specifies CASSQLEGIQGRGQEQFF.

This sequence joins TRBV10-3 and TRBJ2-2, with TRBD1 as a possible D gene (6 bases). The ends were cut back, 4 bases at V and 1 base at J, with 10 bases in the middle. From germline, CDR1 is ENHRY and CDR2 SYGVKD. This CDR3 is built from 15 residues. DNA for the CDR3: TGTGCCATCAGTGCGGGGACACAGAACACCGGGGAGCTGTTTTTT. It encodes CAISAGTQNTGELFF.